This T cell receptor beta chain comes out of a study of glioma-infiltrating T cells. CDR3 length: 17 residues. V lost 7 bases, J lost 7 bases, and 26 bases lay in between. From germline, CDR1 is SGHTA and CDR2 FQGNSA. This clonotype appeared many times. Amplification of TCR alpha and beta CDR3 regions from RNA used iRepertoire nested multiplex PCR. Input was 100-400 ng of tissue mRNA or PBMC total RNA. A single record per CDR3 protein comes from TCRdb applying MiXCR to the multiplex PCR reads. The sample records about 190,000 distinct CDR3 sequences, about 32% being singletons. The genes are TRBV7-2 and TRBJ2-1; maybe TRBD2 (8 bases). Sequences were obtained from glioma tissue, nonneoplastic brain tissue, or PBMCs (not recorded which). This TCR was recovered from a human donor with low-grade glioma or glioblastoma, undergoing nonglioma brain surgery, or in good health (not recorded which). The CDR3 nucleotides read TGTGCCAGCAACGACAGGGAAGGGAGCGGGAGCCGGAATGAGCAGTTCTTC. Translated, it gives CASNDREGSGSRNEQFF. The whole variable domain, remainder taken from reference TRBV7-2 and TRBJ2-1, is GAGVSQSPSNKVTEKGKDVELRCDPISGHTALYWYRQSLGQGLEFLIYFQGNSAPDKSGLPSDRFSAERTGGSVSTLTIQRTQQEDSAVYLCASNDREGSGSRNEQFFGPGTRLTVL.